The 16 T cell receptor beta chains given below trace back to one sample, sequenced in a study of T cells in pancreatic ductal adenocarcinoma. The selected patients with pancreatic ductal adenocarcinoma had surgery but no neoadjuvant therapy. TCRdb's copy holds only in-frame clones and misses some; the assay was immunoSEQ multiplex PCR. The sample has about 100,000 clones, over 90% seen once. The specimen was PBMCs. The source is a human donor with pancreatic ductal adenocarcinoma.

This clone was recorded once. The rearrangement links TRBV29-1 to TRBJ1-1; perhaps TRBD1 as D (5 bases). The CDR3 is 12 amino acids. Germline assignment: CDR1 SQVTM and CDR2 ANQGSEA. V lost 5 bases and J 2 bases, leaving 9 bases between the germline ends. For the CDR3, the DNA is TGCAGCGTTACTACAGGAAACACTGAAGCTTTCTTT. Translating gives CSVTTGNTEAFF.

The CDR3 DNA reads TGTGCCAGCAGCTTAATGGTCACAGGGAGGGGGTTCAATGAGCAGTTCTTC. Translating gives CASSLMVTGRGFNEQFF. The V call is TRBV7-3, the J call TRBJ2-1; perhaps TRBD2 as D (7 bases). This CDR3 has 17 residues. V was shortened by 1 base and J by 6 bases, with 19 bases between the two germline ends. Germline V gene sequence: CDR1 SGHTA, CDR2 FQGTGA.

The chain recombines TRBV4-3 with TRBJ2-7; a weak D match, TRBD2 (6 bases). The ends were cut back, 4 bases at V and 5 bases at J, with 15 bases in the middle. The CDR3 contains 14 residues. Germline assignment: CDR1 LGHNA and CDR2 YSLEER. The chain's CDR3 is CASSRGGSRDEQYF. In nucleotides, the CDR3 is TGCGCCAGCAGCCGAGGAGGGAGCAGGGACGAGCAGTACTTC.

The V gene is TRBV4-3, the J gene TRBJ2-3, with D possibly TRBD1 on 6 matching bases. Trimming cost V 3 bases and J 0 bases, with 7 bases left between them. There are 14 residues in the CDR3. Germline assignment: CDR1 LGHNA and CDR2 YSLEER. The chain's CDR3 is CASSHTGSTDTQYF. In nucleotides, the CDR3 is TGCGCCAGCAGCCATACAGGGAGCACAGATACGCAGTATTTT.

The chain carries TRBV11-2 and TRBJ2-5, with D perhaps matching TRBD2 (6 bases). V was cut by 2 bases and J by 4 bases, with 11 bases left in between. The length of the CDR3 is 14 residues. The germline V gene encodes CDR1 SGHAT and CDR2 FQNNGV. Here the CDR3 DNA reads TGTGCCAGCAGCTTAAGTCCGGGAGCAGAGACCCAGTACTTC. Translating it yields CASSLSPGAETQYF.

The chain links TRBV9 to TRBJ2-1; maybe TRBD1 (6 bases). The germline V gene encodes CDR1 SGDLS and CDR2 YYNGEE. This CDR3 has 15 amino acids. Trimming pared 5 bases from V and 6 bases from J, leaving 18 bases between. The CDR3 sequence is CASSVTGFTSNEQFF. The CDR3 bases are TGTGCCAGCAGTGTAACAGGGTTTACAAGCAATGAGCAGTTCTTC.

This rearrangement joins TRBV12-5 to TRBJ2-3, with TRBD2 as a possible D gene (5 bases). Per the germline V gene, CDR1 is LGHNT and CDR2 is FRNRAP. This CDR3 region has 13 residues. With 0 bases removed from V and 5 bases from J, the gap between germline ends came to 6 bases. CDR3 nucleotide sequence: TGTGCTAGTGGTTTGGTAGGAGGAGATACGCAGTATTTT. This translates into CASGLVGGDTQYF.

V and J are TRBV5-4 and TRBJ2-7, with 11 bases identical to TRBD2. The CDR3 spans 17 residues. CDR1 SGHNT and CDR2 YYREEE come from the germline V gene (reference sequence). Trimming took 3 bases from V and 0 from J; bases not matched to a gene: 8. The CDR3 DNA is TGTGCCAGCAGCTGGTCACCGGGACTAGCGGCCTCCTACGAGCAGTACTTC. The encoded protein is CASSWSPGLAASYEQYF.

This rearrangement joins TRBV5-1 to TRBJ2-3; the D gene is possibly TRBD2 (5 bases). The V end lost 4 bases, the J end lost 0 bases, and 18 bases lay between the germline ends. This CDR3 spans 17 amino acids. Germline V CDR1 and CDR2: SGHRS, YFSETQ. In DNA form, the CDR3 reads TGCGCCAGCAGCCACGGACGGGATTTTTCTAGCACAGATACGCAGTATTTT. This sequence encodes CASSHGRDFSSTDTQYF.

V is TRBV7-9 and J is TRBJ2-3; 11 nucleotides align to TRBD2. CDR1 is SEHNR, CDR2 FQNEAQ, per germline (reference sequence). The CDR3 extends over 16 amino acids. The trim removed 2 bases at V and 1 base at J, leaving 2 bases unmatched. The DNA for the CDR3 is TGTGCCAGCAGCTTACAACTAGCGGGAGGCACAGATACGCAGTATTTT. Translation: CASSLQLAGGTDTQYF.

This clone has just one count. This chain uses TRBV6-6 with TRBJ2-3; TRBD2 matches at 14 bases. Germline lookup yields CDR1 MNHNY and CDR2 SVGAGI (reference sequence). The ends lost 6 bases at V and 5 bases at J; junction bases unmatched: 7. This CDR3 is built from 16 residues. The CDR3 nucleotides read TGTGCCAGCAGATCGACTAGCGGGAGGGCCGGAGATACGCAGTATTTT. Its translation is CASRSTSGRAGDTQYF.

This clone was detected once. The chain recombines TRBV7-3 with TRBJ2-3, with TRBD2 as a possible D gene (5 bases). V was trimmed by 1 base and J by 2 bases, leaving 13 bases between them. CDR3 length: 16 amino acids. Looked up from germline, CDR1 is SGHTA and CDR2 is FQGTGA. CDR3 in DNA: TGTGCCAGCAGCTTAAGCGGAGCGGACGTCACAGATACGCAGTATTTT. Translated: CASSLSGADVTDTQYF.

The chain joins TRBV19 to TRBJ1-4; TRBD1 is a possible D gene (6 bases). Trimming removed 5 bases from V and 6 bases from J, with 13 bases in between. The CDR3 has 14 residues. Germline V gene sequence: CDR1 LNHDA, CDR2 SQIVND (reference sequence). CDR3: CASSVSAGDEKLFF. In nucleotides, the CDR3 is TGTGCCAGTAGTGTATCGGCAGGGGATGAAAAACTGTTTTTT.

The chain joins TRBV29-1 to TRBJ2-1; a weak D match, TRBD1 (7 bases). The V and J ends lost 3 bases and 7 bases respectively, with 16 bases between them. CDR3 length equals 14 residues. The V gene's germline CDR1 is SQVTM and CDR2 ANQGSEA. The CDR3 loop is CSVEEGAPLNEQFF. The CDR3 coding sequence is TGCAGCGTTGAGGAGGGGGCTCCCTTAAATGAGCAGTTCTTC.

This chain links TRBV5-5 with TRBJ1-2, with 8 bases aligning to TRBD1. The junction had 6 bases not matched to a gene; V was cut back by 3 bases and J by 8 bases. CDR1 is SGHKS, CDR2 YYEKEE, per germline (reference sequence). This CDR3 contains 13 residues. CDR3 sequence: CASSSRTGQGYTF. The CDR3 bases are TGTGCCAGCAGCTCCCGGACAGGGCAGGGCTACACCTTC.

This sequence joins TRBV6-5 and TRBJ2-4, with 10 nucleotides matching TRBD1. Germline assignment: CDR1 MNHEY and CDR2 SVGAGI. J gave up 1 base and V 4 bases, and 4 bases lay outside the gene matches. The CDR3 has 16 amino acids. The chain's CDR3 is CASSLTGGLAKNIQYF. CDR3 in DNA: TGTGCCAGCAGTTTGACAGGGGGCCTGGCCAAAAACATTCAGTACTTC.